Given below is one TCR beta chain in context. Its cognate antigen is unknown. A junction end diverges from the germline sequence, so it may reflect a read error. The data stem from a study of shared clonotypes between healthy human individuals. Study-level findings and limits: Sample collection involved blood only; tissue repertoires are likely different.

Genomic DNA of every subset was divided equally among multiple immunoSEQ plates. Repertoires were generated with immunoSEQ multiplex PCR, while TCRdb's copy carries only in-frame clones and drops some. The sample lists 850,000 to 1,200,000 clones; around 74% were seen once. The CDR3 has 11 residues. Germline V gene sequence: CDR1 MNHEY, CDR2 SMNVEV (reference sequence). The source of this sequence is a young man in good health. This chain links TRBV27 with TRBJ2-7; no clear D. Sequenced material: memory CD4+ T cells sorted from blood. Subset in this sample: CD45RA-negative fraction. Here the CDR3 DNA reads TGTGCCAGCAGTTGTAGCACATCTGGAGACTTC. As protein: CASSCSTSGDF.